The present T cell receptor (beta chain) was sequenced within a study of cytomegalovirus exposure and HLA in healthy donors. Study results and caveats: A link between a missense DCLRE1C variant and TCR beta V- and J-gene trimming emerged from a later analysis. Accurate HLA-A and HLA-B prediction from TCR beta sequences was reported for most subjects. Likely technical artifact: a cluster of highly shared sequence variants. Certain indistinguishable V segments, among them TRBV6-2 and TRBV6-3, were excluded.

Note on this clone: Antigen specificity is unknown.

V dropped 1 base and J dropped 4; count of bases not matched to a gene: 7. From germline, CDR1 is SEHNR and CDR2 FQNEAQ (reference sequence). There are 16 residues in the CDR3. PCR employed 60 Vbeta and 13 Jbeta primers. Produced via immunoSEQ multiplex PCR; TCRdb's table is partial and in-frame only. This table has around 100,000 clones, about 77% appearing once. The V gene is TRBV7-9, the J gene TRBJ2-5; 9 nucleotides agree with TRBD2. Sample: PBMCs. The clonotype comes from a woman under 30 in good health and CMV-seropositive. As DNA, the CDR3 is TGTGCCAGCAGCTTAGGGACTAGCGACAGGGTAGAGACCCAGTACTTC. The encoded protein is CASSLGTSDRVETQYF.